The 10 T cell receptor beta chains listed next were all sequenced from one sample in a study of Tregs in tolerant kidney transplant recipients. Here immunoSEQ multiplex PCR was the method, and the copy in TCRdb shows in-frame clones only, minus some. The table shows tens of thousands of clones, with 85% to 90% occurring only once. The material was CD4+ T cells from blood, obtained before the transplant. All receptors come from a human donor who received a combined kidney and bone marrow transplant.

The CDR3 loop reads CAWYRDRVLSNYGYTF. For the CDR3, the DNA is TGTGCCTGGTACCGGGACAGGGTCTTATCTAACTATGGCTACACCTTC. The V call is TRBV30, the J call TRBJ1-2, with 9 bases identical to TRBD1. The CDR3 runs 16 residues. Trimming took 5 bases from V and 0 from J; bases not matched to a gene: 10. Germline loops: CDR1 GTSNPN, CDR2 SVGIG (reference sequence).

V usage is TRBV19 and J usage is TRBJ1-4, with TRBD1 identical over 8 bases. V shed 5 bases, J shed 4 bases, and the junction held 24 bases outside the gene matches. The CDR3 spans 21 residues. Germline V gene sequence: CDR1 LNHDA, CDR2 SQIVND (reference sequence). CDR3 coding DNA: TGTGCCAGTAGTCTCAAAAGGCCGGACAGGGTACATCTCTCCGGTAATGAAAAACTGTTTTTT. Translating it yields CASSLKRPDRVHLSGNEKLFF.

The chain carries TRBV27 and TRBJ1-5; weak D call: TRBD1 (6 bases). The V gene's germline CDR1 is MNHEY and CDR2 SMNVEV (reference sequence). This CDR3 spans 15 amino acids. V lost 4 bases and J lost 5, with 15 bases in between. The CDR3 DNA is TGTGCCAGCAGTTCCGAGGGGGGGGGACATCAGCCCCAGCATTTT. Protein: CASSSEGGGHQPQHF.

The V call is TRBV5-1, the J call TRBJ1-2; 9 bases align to TRBD1. Germline CDR1 and CDR2: SGHRS and YFSETQ. The CDR3 is 14 amino acids. J gave up 4 bases and V 3 bases, and 4 bases lay outside the gene matches. In nucleotides, the CDR3 is TGCGCCAGCAGCTCGACAGGGGGGGCCTATGGCTACACCTTC. Translated, it gives CASSSTGGAYGYTF.

The rearrangement links TRBV10-3 to TRBJ1-1; TRBD1 is a possible D gene (5 bases). The CDR3 runs 13 residues. Germline values: CDR1 ENHRY, CDR2 SYGVKD. V was trimmed by 5 bases and J by 0 bases, leaving 7 bases between them. The chain's CDR3 is CAISQQVNTEAFF. The CDR3, as DNA: TGTGCCATCAGTCAACAGGTGAACACTGAAGCTTTCTTT.

This clone has a single count. V usage is TRBV6-1 and J usage is TRBJ1-2, with a possible D match to TRBD1 (6 bases). Germline V lookup: CDR1 MNHNS, CDR2 SASEGT. CDR3 length: 13 residues. With 4 bases removed from V and 2 bases from J, the gap between germline ends came to 8 bases. CDR3: CASSGTDNYGYTF. As DNA, the CDR3 is TGTGCCAGCAGTGGGACAGACAACTATGGCTACACCTTC.

This clone occurred a few times. The V call is TRBV9, the J call TRBJ2-5; no clear D gene. V was cut by 0 bases and J by 5 bases, with 11 bases left in between. The CDR3 sequence is 14 residues long. Germline V gives CDR1 SGDLS, CDR2 YYNGEE. Written as DNA, the CDR3 is TGTGCCAGCAGCGTAGCTCCGCTGCAGGAGACCCAGTACTTC. It is translated as CASSVAPLQETQYF.

The chain recombines TRBV2 with TRBJ1-5, with D unresolved. The germline gives CDR1 SNHLY, CDR2 FYNNEI. The CDR3 totals 13 residues. V was shortened by 7 bases and J by 0 bases, with 7 bases between the two germline ends. The CDR3 DNA sequence: TGTGCCAGCACCTCCTATAGCAATCAGCCCCAGCATTTT. Translating it yields CASTSYSNQPQHF.

The chain couples TRBV28 to TRBJ2-2; D might be TRBD1 (7 bases). Trimming took off 7 bases at V and 6 bases at J, with 15 bases between the two ends. In germline, CDR1 is MDHEN, CDR2 SYDVKM. The CDR3 has 14 amino acids. CDR3 region: CASILTGRSGELFF. In DNA form, the CDR3 reads TGTGCCAGCATTTTGACAGGGAGGTCCGGGGAGCTGTTTTTT.

This clone was seen a handful of times. The V and J genes are TRBV2 and TRBJ1-1; D remains unclear. Germline values: CDR1 SNHLY, CDR2 FYNNEI. CDR3 length: 15 residues. Between the trimmed V and J ends, which lost 0 bases and 3 bases, there was a span of 11 bases. As DNA, the CDR3 is TGTGCCAGCAGTGAAGCGCTTCTGAGGGACACTGAAGCTTTCTTT. Translated: CASSEALLRDTEAFF.